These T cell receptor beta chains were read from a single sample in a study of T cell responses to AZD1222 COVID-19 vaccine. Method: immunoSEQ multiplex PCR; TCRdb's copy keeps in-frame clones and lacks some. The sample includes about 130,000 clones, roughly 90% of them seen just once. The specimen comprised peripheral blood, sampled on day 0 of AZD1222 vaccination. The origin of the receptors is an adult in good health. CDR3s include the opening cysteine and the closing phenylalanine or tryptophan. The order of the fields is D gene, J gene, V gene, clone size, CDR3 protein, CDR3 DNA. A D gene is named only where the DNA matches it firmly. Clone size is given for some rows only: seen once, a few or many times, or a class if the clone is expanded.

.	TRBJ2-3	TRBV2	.	CASNPSKDTQYF	TGTGCCAGCAACCCCAGTAAAGATACGCAGTATTTT
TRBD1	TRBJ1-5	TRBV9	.	CASSAGQGGQPQHF	TGTGCCAGCAGCGCTGGACAGGGAGGACAGCCCCAGCATTTT
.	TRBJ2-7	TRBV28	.	CASSLEGVMSYEQYF	TGTGCCAGCAGTTTAGAGGGGGTGATGTCCTACGAGCAGTACTTC
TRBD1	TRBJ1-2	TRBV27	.	CASRPTGAPGYTF	TGTGCCAGCAGACCTACAGGGGCCCCAGGCTACACCTTC
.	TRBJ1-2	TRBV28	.	CASMRQQINYGYTF	TGTGCCAGCATGCGGCAGCAGATTAACTATGGCTACACCTTC
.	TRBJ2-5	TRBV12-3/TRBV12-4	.	CASSLRSWETQYF	TGTGCCAGCAGTTTGAGGAGCTGGGAGACCCAGTACTTC
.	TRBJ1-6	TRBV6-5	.	CASSYSQTNSPLHF	TGTGCCAGCAGTTACAGTCAGACTAATTCACCCCTCCACTTT
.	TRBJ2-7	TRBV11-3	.	CASSLGEYEQYF	TGTGCCAGCAGCTTAGGAGAATACGAGCAGTACTTC
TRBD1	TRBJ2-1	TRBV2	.	CASSARDRQPTNTEQFF	TGTGCCAGCAGTGCTAGGGACAGGCAGCCAACAAATACTGAGCAGTTCTTC
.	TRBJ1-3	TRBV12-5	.	CASGLGGSGNTIYF	TGTGCTAGTGGTTTAGGGGGGTCCGGAAACACCATATATTTT
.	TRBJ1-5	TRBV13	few	CASSLGNQGRNQPQHF	TGTGCCAGCAGCTTAGGGAATCAGGGTCGGAATCAGCCCCAGCATTTT
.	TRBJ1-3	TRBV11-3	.	CASSHSGNTIYF	TGTGCCAGCAGCCACTCTGGAAACACCATATATTTT
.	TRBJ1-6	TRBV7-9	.	CASSLDSSYNSPLHF	TGTGCCAGCAGCTTAGACAGCTCCTATAATTCACCCCTCCACTTT
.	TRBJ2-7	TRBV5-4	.	CASHREGSDEQYF	TGTGCCAGCCACAGGGAGGGTAGCGACGAGCAGTACTTC
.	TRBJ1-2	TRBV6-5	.	CASSVALRNGYTF	TGTGCCAGCAGCGTGGCGTTGAGGAATGGCTACACCTTC
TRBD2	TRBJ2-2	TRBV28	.	CASSLSGAGELFF	TGTGCCAGCAGTCTCAGCGGGGCCGGGGAGCTGTTTTTT
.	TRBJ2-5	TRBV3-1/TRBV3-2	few	CASSQGYETQYF	TGTGCCAGCAGCCAAGGGTATGAGACCCAGTACTTC
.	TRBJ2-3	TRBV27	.	CASSSLASTDTQYF	TGTGCCAGCAGTTCGCTAGCCAGCACAGATACGCAGTATTTT
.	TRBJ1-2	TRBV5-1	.	CASSLAAGASYTF	TGCGCCAGCAGCTTGGCCGCGGGGGCGAGCTACACCTTC
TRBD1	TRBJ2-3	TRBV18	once	CASSPEPRDRGTDTQYF	TGTGCCAGCTCACCCGAACCCCGGGACAGGGGCACAGATACGCAGTATTTT
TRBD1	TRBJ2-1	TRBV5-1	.	CASSFGDREGDEQFF	TGCGCCAGCAGCTTCGGGGACAGGGAAGGCGATGAGCAGTTCTTC
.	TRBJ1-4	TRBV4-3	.	CASSSRPWLATNEKLFF	TGCGCCAGCAGCTCCCGACCGTGGCTGGCAACTAATGAAAAACTGTTTTTT
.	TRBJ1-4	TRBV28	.	CASSLRQEKLFF	TGTGCCAGCAGTTTACGGCAGGAAAAACTGTTTTTT
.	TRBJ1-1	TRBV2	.	CASSGVRANTEAFF	TGTGCCAGCAGTGGGGTTCGGGCGAACACTGAAGCTTTCTTT
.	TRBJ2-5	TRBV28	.	CASRGGGVDATQYF	TGTGCCAGCAGGGGAGGGGGGGTTGACGCGACCCAGTACTTC
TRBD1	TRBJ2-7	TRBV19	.	CASTSRTGDEQYF	TGTGCCAGTACGAGTAGGACAGGGGACGAGCAGTACTTC
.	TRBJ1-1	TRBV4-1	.	CASSRSTPPFFNTEAFF	TGCGCCAGCAGCCGAAGCACCCCGCCCTTTTTTAACACTGAAGCTTTCTTT
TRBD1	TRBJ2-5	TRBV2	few	CASSSNRGETQYF	TGTGCCAGCAGTTCGAACAGGGGGGAGACCCAGTACTTC
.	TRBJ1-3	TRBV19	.	CASSIGGTPAGNTIYF	TGTGCCAGTAGTATAGGCGGGACCCCGGCTGGAAACACCATATATTTT
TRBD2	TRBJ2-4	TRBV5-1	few	CASSSYPGAGEFLASENIQYF	TGCGCCAGCAGCTCCTACCCGGGAGCGGGAGAATTCCTAGCCAGCGAAAACATTCAGTACTTC
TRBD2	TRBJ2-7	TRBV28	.	CASLAGAYEQYF	TGTGCCAGCCTAGCGGGGGCCTACGAGCAGTACTTC